Ten or more counts support the clone carrying this T cell receptor (beta chain). The antigen is undetermined. Amplification of TCR alpha and beta CDR3 regions from RNA used iRepertoire nested multiplex PCR. TCRdb re-derived calls from the multiplex PCR reads in MiXCR, one entry per CDR3 protein. Of about 380,000 distinct CDR3 sequences listed, more than 35% were seen once; the top ten hold around 13%. The sample is drawn from a study of glioma-infiltrating T cells. Study background: Low-grade gliomas were grade II; glioblastomas were grade IV at initial diagnosis.

Study-wide points: Above-expected tissue-blood divergence occurred in all gliomas, most in low-grade ones. A blood CDR3 motif signature was depleted in highly divergent patients.

The clonotype was recovered from a human donor with low-grade glioma or glioblastoma, undergoing nonglioma brain surgery, or in good health (not recorded which). Sample: glioma tissue, nonneoplastic brain tissue, or PBMCs (not recorded which).

This CDR3 is CASSYSLAGGIYEQYF. The CDR3 region has the DNA TGTGCCAGCAGTTACTCCCTAGCGGGAGGGATCTACGAGCAGTACTTC. The chain uses TRBV6-5 and TRBJ2-7; 12 nucleotides align to TRBD2. Per germline, CDR1 MNHEY and CDR2 SVGAGI. The CDR3 is 16 residues long. V lost 0 bases and J lost 3; bases outside the gene matches: 3.